The 25 T cell receptor beta chains presented below share a single source sample, sequenced in a study of T cell responses to AZD1222 COVID-19 vaccine. The protocol was immunoSEQ multiplex PCR, while the TCRdb copy is restricted to in-frame clones and leaves out a portion. The sample has under 150,000 clones, 93% seen once. The sequencing used peripheral blood, collected on day 0 of AZD1222 vaccination. The origin of the receptors is an adult in good health.

This clone was counted once. The rearrangement joins TRBV18 to TRBJ2-3, with D possibly TRBD1 on 6 matching bases. In germline, CDR1 is KGHSH, CDR2 LQKENI. Trimming cost V 3 bases and J 2 bases, with 9 bases left between them. The CDR3 runs to 14 residues. The CDR3 here is CASSPDRNTDTQYF. The DNA for the CDR3 is TGTGCCAGCTCACCGGACAGAAACACAGATACGCAGTATTTT.

The chain carries TRBV9 and TRBJ1-2; D is unclear. CDR1 SGDLS and CDR2 YYNGEE come from the germline V gene. The CDR3 contains 14 residues. The V end lost 0 bases, the J end lost 4 bases, and 10 bases lay between the germline ends. CDR3 nucleotides: TGTGCCAGCAGCGTAGGGGATTCGGCCTATGGCTACACCTTC. Its protein product is CASSVGDSAYGYTF.

This chain links TRBV18 with TRBJ1-1; 10 bases match TRBD1. Germline CDR1 and CDR2: KGHSH and LQKENI. V gave up 3 bases and J gave up 5 bases; unmatched junction bases: 3. CDR3 length: 14 amino acids. The CDR3 DNA reads TGTGCCAGCTCACCTGGGACAGGGGAGACTGAAGCTTTCTTT. It yields the protein CASSPGTGETEAFF.

The gene calls are TRBV29-1 and TRBJ1-1; D ambiguous. Looked up from germline, CDR1 is SQVTM and CDR2 is ANQGSEA. Between the trimmed V and J ends, which lost 6 bases and 3 bases, there was a span of 8 bases. The CDR3 is 11 amino acids. The CDR3 DNA sequence: TGCAGCGTCTCTTTCGACACTGAAGCTTTCTTT. It encodes CSVSFDTEAFF.

The chain employs TRBV5-1 and TRBJ1-1; D not resolved. CDR3 length: 14 residues. Per the germline V gene, CDR1 is SGHRS and CDR2 is YFSETQ. With 0 bases removed from V and 3 bases from J, the gap between germline ends came to 9 bases. The CDR3, as DNA: TGCGCCAGCAGCTTGGACGGATTTTACACTGAAGCTTTCTTT. Amino acid sequence: CASSLDGFYTEAFF.

The chain joins TRBV5-8 to TRBJ1-2; possible D gene TRBD1, 5 bases. Trimming took off 5 bases at V and 4 bases at J, with 12 bases between the two ends. This CDR3 comprises 13 residues. Germline CDR1 is SGHTS and CDR2 is YDEGEE. CDR3 loop: CASRRGRSYGYTF. The CDR3 nucleotides read TGTGCCAGCAGGCGGGGGAGAAGCTATGGCTACACCTTC.

The CDR3 DNA reads TGTGCCAGCAGCTTGGCAGGCGGCTATGAAGCTTTCTTT. Translated, it gives CASSLAGGYEAFF. The chain joins TRBV5-4 to TRBJ1-1; D unclear. The CDR3 is made up of 13 amino acids. In germline, CDR1 is SGHNT, CDR2 YYREEE (reference sequence). The V gene lost 0 bases and the J gene lost 7 bases, with 10 bases spanning the gap.

This chain connects TRBV19 to TRBJ2-2; no reliable D call. The V end was cut by 5 bases, the J end by 8 bases, with 15 bases between. The CDR3 runs to 14 residues. CDR1 is LNHDA and CDR2 is SQIVND in the germline V gene (reference sequence). The CDR3 loop is CASSVSVWAGELFF. The CDR3 DNA reads TGTGCCAGTAGTGTATCAGTGTGGGCGGGGGAGCTGTTTTTT.

The V and J genes are TRBV6-1 and TRBJ2-1; the match to TRBD2 covers 11 bases. Germline V gene sequence: CDR1 MNHNS, CDR2 SASEGT. V was clipped by 3 bases and J by 5 bases; unmatched bases: 3. This CDR3 is built from 15 residues. As DNA, the CDR3 is TGTGCCAGCAGTGATAGCGGGGGGGCCAACAATGAGCAGTTCTTC. Residues: CASSDSGGANNEQFF.

The V gene is TRBV18, the J gene TRBJ2-3, with D possibly TRBD2 on 5 matching bases. The V end lost 8 bases, the J end lost 9 bases, and 12 bases lay between the germline ends. CDR3 length: 11 residues. From germline, CDR1 is KGHSH and CDR2 LQKENI. This chain's CDR3 is CASTDEGTQYF. CDR3 nucleotide sequence: TGTGCCAGCACCGACGAGGGCACGCAGTATTTT.

The chain carries TRBV6-4 and TRBJ1-2, with D hard to call. V was trimmed by 6 bases and J by 5 bases, leaving 19 bases between them. The V gene's germline CDR1 is MRHNA and CDR2 SNTAGT. CDR3 length equals 15 residues. CDR3 sequence reads: CASSEQPGGTYGYTF. DNA of the CDR3: TGTGCCAGCAGCGAACAGCCGGGAGGTACATATGGCTACACCTTC.

This chain uses TRBV6-1 with TRBJ1-1, with TRBD1 identical over 7 bases. Trimming took 3 bases from V and 2 from J; bases not matched to a gene: 6. The CDR3 loop spans 15 amino acids. Germline values: CDR1 MNHNS, CDR2 SASEGT. As DNA, the CDR3 is TGTGCCAGCAGTGAGCCTCGACAGGGAAACACTGAAGCTTTCTTT. Translation gives CASSEPRQGNTEAFF.

The V and J genes are TRBV7-8 and TRBJ1-4, with 7 positions matching TRBD1. Germline trimming cut 8 bases from V and 4 bases from J; bases unmatched to any gene: 10. In germline, CDR1 is SGHVS, CDR2 FQNEAQ. CDR3 length: 15 residues. CDR3 sequence reads: CASGFRDSLNEKLFF. The CDR3 DNA reads TGTGCCAGCGGATTCCGGGACAGCCTTAATGAAAAACTGTTTTTT.

V usage is TRBV12-3 or TRBV12-4 and J usage is TRBJ1-2; D call uncertain. Trimming shortened V by 6 bases and J by 3 bases, and 11 bases separated the two germline ends. The length of the CDR3 is 13 residues. The CDR3 sequence is CASSPTLDYGYTF. CDR3 nucleotide sequence: TGTGCCAGCAGCCCGACCCTGGACTATGGCTACACCTTC.

This chain joins TRBV15 and TRBJ1-5, with D maybe TRBD1 (6 bases). V lost 0 bases to trimming and J lost 1 base, with 19 bases between them. CDR3 size: 19 residues. Looked up from germline, CDR1 is LNHNV and CDR2 is YYDKDF (reference sequence). This CDR3 is CATSREAGVRIESNQPQHF. In DNA form, the CDR3 reads TGTGCCACCAGCAGAGAAGCAGGGGTAAGAATCGAGAGCAATCAGCCCCAGCATTTT.

This rearrangement joins TRBV19 to TRBJ1-5; a possible D gene is TRBD1 (5 bases). Between the trimmed V and J ends, which lost 7 bases and 0 bases, there was a span of 13 bases. The CDR3 has 15 residues. Germline-derived CDR1 and CDR2 are LNHDA and SQIVND (reference sequence). The CDR3 is CASKGGTASNQPQHF. The CDR3 DNA is TGTGCCAGTAAGGGCGGGACGGCTAGCAATCAGCCCCAGCATTTT.

The chain recombines TRBV2 with TRBJ2-5, with D perhaps matching TRBD1 or TRBD2 (6 bases each). Germline CDR1 is SNHLY and CDR2 is FYNNEI. V lost 2 bases and J 4 bases, leaving 11 bases between the germline ends. The length of the CDR3 is 14 residues. CDR3 bases: TGTGCCAGCAGTGAAATAGGGGGGCCAGAGACCCAGTACTTC. This gives the protein CASSEIGGPETQYF.

The chain recombines TRBV2 with TRBJ1-1; possibly TRBD1 for D (6 bases). CDR1 is SNHLY, CDR2 FYNNEI, per germline. V was cut by 4 bases and J by 3 bases, with 12 bases left in between. The CDR3 has 14 residues. Here the CDR3 DNA reads TGTGCCAGCAGTGCCGAGGGGGATCACACTGAAGCTTTCTTT. Amino acids: CASSAEGDHTEAFF.

The chain carries TRBV30 and TRBJ2-7; D possibly uses TRBD1 or TRBD2 (5 bases each). V was trimmed by 1 base and J by 12 bases, leaving 13 bases between them. There are 11 residues in the CDR3. Germline V gives CDR1 GTSNPN, CDR2 SVGIG (reference sequence). Written as DNA, the CDR3 is TGTGCCTGGAGTGAGGGACGGGGATCGTACTTC. This encodes CAWSEGRGSYF. Variable domain in full (rest from reference TRBV30 and TRBJ2-7): SQTIHQWPATLVQPVGSPLSLECTVEGTSNPNLYWYRQAAGRGLQLLFYSVGIGQISSEVPQNLSASRPQDRQFILSSKKLLLSDSGFYLCAWSEGRGSYFGPGTRLTVT.

The rearrangement joins TRBV6-2 or TRBV6-3 to TRBJ1-6; 7 positions agree with TRBD1. Germline V gene lookup returns CDR1 MNHEY and CDR2 SVGEGT. This CDR3 region has 13 residues. V gave up 2 bases and J gave up 12 bases; unmatched junction bases: 4. CDR3 region: CASSYRQGVPLHF. The CDR3 DNA reads TGTGCCAGCAGTTACCGACAGGGAGTACCCCTCCACTTT.

This sequence joins TRBV5-4 and TRBJ1-4, with 8 bases fitting TRBD1. Germline CDR1 SGHNT, CDR2 YYREEE (reference sequence). The CDR3 covers 14 residues. V was pared by 4 bases and J by 8 bases, with 7 bases of the junction left unmatched. The CDR3 bases are TGTGCCAGCAGCCTGCAGGGGGCGCACGAAAAACTGTTTTTT. Translated: CASSLQGAHEKLFF.

The V and J genes are TRBV10-1 and TRBJ2-1; TRBD2 is a possible D gene (5 bases). The CDR3 spans 13 residues. CDR1 WNHNN and CDR2 SYGVQD come from the germline V gene (reference sequence). V dropped 0 bases and J dropped 9 bases, with 9 bases sitting between them. The CDR3 is CASSESGRSEQFF. In nucleotides, the CDR3 is TGCGCCAGCAGTGAGTCAGGGAGAAGTGAGCAGTTCTTC.

The CDR3 DNA reads TGTGCCAGCAGCGGGGACGCCTCCTACAATGAGCAGTTCTTC. Translation: CASSGDASYNEQFF. V usage is TRBV9 and J usage is TRBJ2-1; D is perhaps TRBD1 or TRBD2 (5 bases each). There are 14 residues in the CDR3. Per germline, CDR1 SGDLS and CDR2 YYNGEE. Trimming removed 3 bases at V and 0 bases at J, with 7 bases between.

The gene calls are TRBV6-5 and TRBJ2-7; possibly TRBD2 for D (7 bases). The CDR3 has 14 amino acids. V gave up 0 bases and J gave up 6 bases, with 12 bases separating them. CDR1 is MNHEY, CDR2 SVGAGI, per germline. CDR3 nucleotides: TGTGCCAGCAGTTACTCGGGGGGGGGCACCGAGCAGTACTTC. Encoded protein: CASSYSGGGTEQYF.

The rearrangement joins TRBV7-2 to TRBJ2-7; D possibly corresponds to TRBD1 (6 bases). The CDR3 runs to 15 residues. Per germline, CDR1 SGHTA and CDR2 FQGNSA. Between the trimmed V and J ends, which lost 0 bases and 3 bases, there was a span of 12 bases. The CDR3 loop is CASSLAGLQGYEQYF. The DNA of the CDR3 is TGTGCCAGCAGCTTAGCGGGGTTACAGGGCTACGAGCAGTACTTC. Combining the CDR3 with reference TRBV7-2 and TRBJ2-7 gives the whole variable domain GAGVSQSPSNKVTEKGKDVELRCDPISGHTALYWYRQSLGQGLEFLIYFQGNSAPDKSGLPSDRFSAERTGGSVSTLTIQRTQQEDSAVYLCASSLAGLQGYEQYFGPGTRLTVT.